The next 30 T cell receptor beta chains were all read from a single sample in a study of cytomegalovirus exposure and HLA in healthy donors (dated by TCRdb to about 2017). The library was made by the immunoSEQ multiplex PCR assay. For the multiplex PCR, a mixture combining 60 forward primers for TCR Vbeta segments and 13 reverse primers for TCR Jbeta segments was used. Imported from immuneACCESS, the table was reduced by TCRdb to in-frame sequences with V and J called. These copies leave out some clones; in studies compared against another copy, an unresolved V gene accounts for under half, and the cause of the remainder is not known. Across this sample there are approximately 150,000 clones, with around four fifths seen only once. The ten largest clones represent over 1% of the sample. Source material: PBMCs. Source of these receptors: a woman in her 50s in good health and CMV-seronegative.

As DNA, the CDR3 is TGTGCCAGCAGCGAGGGGGGGGCAGTTGAAAAACTGTTTTTT. Residues: CASSEGGAVEKLFF. The rearrangement uses TRBV9 and TRBJ1-4; D perhaps matches TRBD1 (6 bases). V was pared by 3 bases and J by 7 bases, with 13 bases between. CDR1 SGDLS and CDR2 YYNGEE come from the germline V gene. The CDR3 sequence is 14 residues long.

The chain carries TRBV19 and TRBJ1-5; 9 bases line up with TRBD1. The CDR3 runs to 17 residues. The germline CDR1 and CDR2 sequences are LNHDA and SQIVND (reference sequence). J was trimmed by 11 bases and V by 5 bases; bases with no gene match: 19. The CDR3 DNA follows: TGTGCCAGTAGTGTCGCGCAACACAGGGGGCGAATTGAGGCCCAGCATTTT. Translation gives CASSVAQHRGRIEAQHF. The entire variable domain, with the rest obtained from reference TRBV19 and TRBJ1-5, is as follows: DGGITQSPKYLFRKEGQNVTLSCEQNLNHDAMYWYRQDPGQGLRLIYYSQIVNDFQKGDIAEGYSVSREKKESFPLTVTSAQKNPTAFYLCASSVAQHRGRIEAQHFGDGTRLSIL.

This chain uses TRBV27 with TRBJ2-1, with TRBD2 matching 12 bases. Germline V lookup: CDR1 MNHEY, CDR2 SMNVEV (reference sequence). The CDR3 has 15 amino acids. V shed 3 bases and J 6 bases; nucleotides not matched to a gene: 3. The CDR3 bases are TGTGCCAGCAGTTTCGGACTAGCGGGAATCAATGAGCAGTTCTTC. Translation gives CASSFGLAGINEQFF.

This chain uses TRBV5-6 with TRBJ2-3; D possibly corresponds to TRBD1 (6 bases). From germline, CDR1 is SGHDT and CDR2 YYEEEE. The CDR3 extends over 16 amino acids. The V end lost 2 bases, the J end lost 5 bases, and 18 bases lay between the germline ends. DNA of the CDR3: TGTGCCAGCAGCTTTCTGGGGACACCAGCAGGAGATACGCAGTATTTT. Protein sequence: CASSFLGTPAGDTQYF.

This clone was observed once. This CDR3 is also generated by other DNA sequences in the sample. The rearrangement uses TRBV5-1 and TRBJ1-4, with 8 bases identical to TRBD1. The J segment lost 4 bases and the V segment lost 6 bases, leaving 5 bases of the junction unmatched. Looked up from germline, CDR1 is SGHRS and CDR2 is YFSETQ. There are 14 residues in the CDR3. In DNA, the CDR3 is TGCGCCAGCACTGCCGGGACAGGTAATGAAAAACTGTTTTTT. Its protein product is CASTAGTGNEKLFF.

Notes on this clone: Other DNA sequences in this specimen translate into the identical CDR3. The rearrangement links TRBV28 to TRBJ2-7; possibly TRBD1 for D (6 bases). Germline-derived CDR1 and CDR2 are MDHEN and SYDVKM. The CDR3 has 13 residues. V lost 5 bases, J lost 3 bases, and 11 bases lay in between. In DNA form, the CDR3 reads TGTGCCAGCAGTCTCCGGACAGTCTACGAGCAGTACTTC. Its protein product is CASSLRTVYEQYF. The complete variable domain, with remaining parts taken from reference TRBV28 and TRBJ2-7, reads DVKVTQSSRYLVKRTGEKVFLECVQDMDHENMFWYRQDPGLGLRLIYFSYDVKMKEKGDIPEGYSVSREKKERFSLILESASTNQTSMYLCASSLRTVYEQYFGPGTRLTVT.

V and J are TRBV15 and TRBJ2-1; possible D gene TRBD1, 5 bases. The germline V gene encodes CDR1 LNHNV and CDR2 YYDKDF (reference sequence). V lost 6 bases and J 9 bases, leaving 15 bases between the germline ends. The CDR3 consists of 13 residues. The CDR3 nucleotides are TGTGCCACCAGTTTTCTAGGGGTGGGTGAGCAGTTCTTC. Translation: CATSFLGVGEQFF.

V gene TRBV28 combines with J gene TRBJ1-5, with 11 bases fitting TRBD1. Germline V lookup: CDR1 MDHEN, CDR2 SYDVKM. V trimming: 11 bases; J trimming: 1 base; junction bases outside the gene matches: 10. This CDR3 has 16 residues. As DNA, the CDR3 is TGTGCCGCTCTCCCCGGACAGGGGGCGAGCAATCAGCCCCAGCATTTT. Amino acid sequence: CAALPGQGASNQPQHF.

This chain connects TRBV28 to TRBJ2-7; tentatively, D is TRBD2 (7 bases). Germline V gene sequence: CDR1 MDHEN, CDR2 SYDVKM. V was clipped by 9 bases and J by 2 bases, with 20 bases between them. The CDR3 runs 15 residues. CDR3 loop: CASGRGGPLTYEQYF. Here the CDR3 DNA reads TGTGCCAGTGGCCGCGGGGGCCCTCTTACCTACGAGCAGTACTTC.

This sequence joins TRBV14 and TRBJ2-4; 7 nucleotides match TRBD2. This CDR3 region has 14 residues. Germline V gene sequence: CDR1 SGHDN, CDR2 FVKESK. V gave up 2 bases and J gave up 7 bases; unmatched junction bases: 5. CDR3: CASSQRAGANIQYF. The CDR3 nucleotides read TGTGCCAGCAGCCAAAGGGCGGGAGCTAACATTCAGTACTTC.

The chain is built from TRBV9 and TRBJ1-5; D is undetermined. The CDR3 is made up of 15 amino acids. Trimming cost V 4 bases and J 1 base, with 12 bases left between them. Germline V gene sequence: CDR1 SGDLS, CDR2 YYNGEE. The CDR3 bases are TGTGCCAGCAGCCTCAGCGATGGGAGCAATCAGCCCCAGCATTTT. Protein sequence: CASSLSDGSNQPQHF.

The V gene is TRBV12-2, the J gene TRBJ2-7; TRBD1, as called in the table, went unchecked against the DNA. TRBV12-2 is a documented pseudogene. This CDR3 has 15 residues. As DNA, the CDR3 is TGTGCAAGTCGCTTAGCACAGGGGAATACCTACGAGCAGTACTTC. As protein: CASRLAQGNTYEQYF.

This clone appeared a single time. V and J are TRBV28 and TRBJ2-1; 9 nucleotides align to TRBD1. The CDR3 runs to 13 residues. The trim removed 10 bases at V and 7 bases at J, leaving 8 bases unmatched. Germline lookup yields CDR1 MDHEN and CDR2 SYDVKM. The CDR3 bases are TGTGCCACCAACAGGGGGCGAGGAAATGAGCAGTTCTTC. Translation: CATNRGRGNEQFF.

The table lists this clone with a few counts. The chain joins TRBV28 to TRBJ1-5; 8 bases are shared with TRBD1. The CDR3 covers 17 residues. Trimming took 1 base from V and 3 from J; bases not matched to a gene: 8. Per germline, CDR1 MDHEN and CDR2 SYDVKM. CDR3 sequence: CASSLYAGGRINQPQHF. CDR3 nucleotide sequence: TGTGCCAGCAGTTTATACGCAGGGGGCCGGATCAATCAGCCCCAGCATTTT.

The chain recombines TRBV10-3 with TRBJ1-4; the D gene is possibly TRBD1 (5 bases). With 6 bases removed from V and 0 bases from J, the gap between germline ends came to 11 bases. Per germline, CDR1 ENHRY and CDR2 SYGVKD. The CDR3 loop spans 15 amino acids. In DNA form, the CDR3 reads TGTGCCATCAGCAGGGATTTCGCAACTAATGAAAAACTGTTTTTT. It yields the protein CAISRDFATNEKLFF.

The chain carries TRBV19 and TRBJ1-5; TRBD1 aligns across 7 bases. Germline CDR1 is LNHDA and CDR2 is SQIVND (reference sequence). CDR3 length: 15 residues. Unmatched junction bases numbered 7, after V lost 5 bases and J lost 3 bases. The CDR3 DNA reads TGTGCCAGTAGTGTACAGGGGACCGCCAATCAGCCCCAGCATTTT. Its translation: CASSVQGTANQPQHF.

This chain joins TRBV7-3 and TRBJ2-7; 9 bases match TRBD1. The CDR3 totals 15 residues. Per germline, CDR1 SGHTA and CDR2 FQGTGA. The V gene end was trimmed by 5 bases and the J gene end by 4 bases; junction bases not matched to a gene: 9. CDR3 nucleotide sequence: TGTGCCAGCAGCCCCCAACAGGGGGCGCCATACGAGCAGTACTTC. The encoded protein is CASSPQQGAPYEQYF.

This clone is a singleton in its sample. CDR3 DNA: TGTGCCAGTAGTCTACAGGGGGGGATGAACACTGAAGCTTTCTTT. Translating it yields CASSLQGGMNTEAFF. The chain carries TRBV19 and TRBJ1-1; TRBD1 agrees at 8 bases. Trimming took 5 bases from V and 0 from J; bases not matched to a gene: 5. The CDR3 is 15 amino acids. Germline V gives CDR1 LNHDA, CDR2 SQIVND (reference sequence).

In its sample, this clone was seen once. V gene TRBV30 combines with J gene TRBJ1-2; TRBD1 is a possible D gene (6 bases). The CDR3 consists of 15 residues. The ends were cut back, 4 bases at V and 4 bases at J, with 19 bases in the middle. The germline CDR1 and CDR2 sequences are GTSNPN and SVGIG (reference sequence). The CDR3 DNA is TGTGCCTGGACCCCGCACAGGGATTCCCGCTATGGCTACACCTTC. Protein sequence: CAWTPHRDSRYGYTF.

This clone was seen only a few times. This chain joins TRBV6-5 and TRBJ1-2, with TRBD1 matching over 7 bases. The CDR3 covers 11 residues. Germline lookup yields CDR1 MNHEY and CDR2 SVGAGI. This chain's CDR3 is CVAGTDYGYTF. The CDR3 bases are TGTGTGGCCGGGACAGACTATGGCTACACCTTC.

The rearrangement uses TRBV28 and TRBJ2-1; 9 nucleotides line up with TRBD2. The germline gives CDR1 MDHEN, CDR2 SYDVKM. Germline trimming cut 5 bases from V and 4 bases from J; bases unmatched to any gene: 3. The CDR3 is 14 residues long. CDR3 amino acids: CASSLSGGYNEQFF. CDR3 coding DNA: TGTGCCAGCAGTCTTAGCGGGGGTTACAATGAGCAGTTCTTC.

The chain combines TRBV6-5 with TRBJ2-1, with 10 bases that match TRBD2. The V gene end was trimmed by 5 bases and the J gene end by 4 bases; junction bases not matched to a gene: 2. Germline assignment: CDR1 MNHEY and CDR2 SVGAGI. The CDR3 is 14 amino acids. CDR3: CASSRTSGYNEQFF. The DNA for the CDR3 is TGTGCCAGCAGTCGGACTAGCGGTTACAATGAGCAGTTCTTC.

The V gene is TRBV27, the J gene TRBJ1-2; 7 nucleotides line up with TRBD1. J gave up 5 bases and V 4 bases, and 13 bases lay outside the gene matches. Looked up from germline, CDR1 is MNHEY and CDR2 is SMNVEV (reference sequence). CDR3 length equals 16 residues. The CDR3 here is CASSSLKGTDLYGYTF. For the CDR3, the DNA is TGTGCCAGCAGTTCCCTCAAAGGGACAGACCTGTATGGCTACACCTTC.

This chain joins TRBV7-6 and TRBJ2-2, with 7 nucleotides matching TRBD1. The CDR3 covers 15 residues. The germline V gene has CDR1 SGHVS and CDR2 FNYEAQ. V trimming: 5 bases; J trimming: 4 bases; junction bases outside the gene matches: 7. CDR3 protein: CASSTTGVGTGELFF. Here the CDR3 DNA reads TGTGCCAGCAGCACTACAGGGGTAGGCACCGGGGAGCTGTTTTTT.

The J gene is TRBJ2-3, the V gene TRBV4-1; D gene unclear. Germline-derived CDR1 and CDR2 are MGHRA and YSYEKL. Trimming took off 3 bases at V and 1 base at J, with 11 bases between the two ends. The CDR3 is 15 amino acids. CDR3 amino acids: CASSQAPVGTDTQYF. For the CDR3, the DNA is TGCGCCAGCAGCCAGGCCCCCGTTGGCACAGATACGCAGTATTTT.

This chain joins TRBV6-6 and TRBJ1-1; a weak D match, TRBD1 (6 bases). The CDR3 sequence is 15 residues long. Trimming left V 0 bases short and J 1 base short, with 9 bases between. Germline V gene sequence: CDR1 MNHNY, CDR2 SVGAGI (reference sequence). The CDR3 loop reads CASSYSGGANTEAFF. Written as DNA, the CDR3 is TGTGCCAGCAGTTACTCTGGGGGCGCGAACACTGAAGCTTTCTTT.

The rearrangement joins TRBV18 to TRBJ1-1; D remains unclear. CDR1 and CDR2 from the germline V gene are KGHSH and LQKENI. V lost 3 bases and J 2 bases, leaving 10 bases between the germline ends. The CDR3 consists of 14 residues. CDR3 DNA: TGTGCCAGCTCACCTAACGCGGTAAACACTGAAGCTTTCTTT. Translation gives CASSPNAVNTEAFF. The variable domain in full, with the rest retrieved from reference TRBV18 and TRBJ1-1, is NAGVMQNPRHLVRRRGQEARLRCSPMKGHSHVYWYRQLPEEGLKFMVYLQKENIIDESGMPKERFSAEFPKEGPSILRIQQVVRGDSAAYFCASSPNAVNTEAFFGQGTRLTVV.

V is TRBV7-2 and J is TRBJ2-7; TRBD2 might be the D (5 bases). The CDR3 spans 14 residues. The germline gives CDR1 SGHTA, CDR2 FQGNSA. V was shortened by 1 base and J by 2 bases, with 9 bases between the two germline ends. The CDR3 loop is CASSLDRGTYEQYF. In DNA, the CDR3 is TGTGCCAGCAGCTTAGACCGGGGAACCTACGAGCAGTACTTC.

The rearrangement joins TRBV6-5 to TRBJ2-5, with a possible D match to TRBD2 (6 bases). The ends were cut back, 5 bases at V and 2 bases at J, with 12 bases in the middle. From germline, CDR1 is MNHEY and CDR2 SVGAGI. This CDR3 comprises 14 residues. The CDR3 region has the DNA TGTGCCAGCAGTCGGATAGCGGAACAAGAGACCCAGTACTTC. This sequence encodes CASSRIAEQETQYF.

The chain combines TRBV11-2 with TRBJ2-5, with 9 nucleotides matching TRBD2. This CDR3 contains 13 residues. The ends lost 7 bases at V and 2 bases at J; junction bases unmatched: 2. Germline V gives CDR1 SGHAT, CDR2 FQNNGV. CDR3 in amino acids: CASTGLAQETQYF. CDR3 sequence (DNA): TGTGCCAGCACCGGACTAGCGCAAGAGACCCAGTACTTC.